This is a list of T cell receptor beta chains from one sample in a study of blood T cell repertoires in COVID-19. Profiled with immunoSEQ multiplex PCR; TCRdb holds only in-frame clones, not every one. The profile shows hundreds of thousands of clones, less than 90% of them singletons. The sequencing sample was made of PBMCs or T cells enriched from blood (not recorded which). These receptors all stem from a woman in her thirties or forties who had recovered from COVID-19. Each CDR3 is given with its conserved first and last residue. Clone size is stated in some rows and not others, as once, few, many or a class when expanded.

length | J | V | size | CDR3
13 | TRBJ2-5 | TRBV7-3 | once | CASSTSRGETQYF
16 | TRBJ2-1 | TRBV2 | NA | CASGRYPTGNGNEQFF
13 | TRBJ1-6 | TRBV30 | NA | CAWSPGGNSPLHF
13 | TRBJ2-7 | TRBV30 | NA | CACKGQGAYEQYF
17 | TRBJ2-2 | TRBV11-2 | NA | CASSPSLAEANTGELFF
13 | TRBJ1-2 | TRBV15 | NA | CATSRDRRGGYTF
11 | TRBJ2-3 | TRBV18 | NA | CASSKLAEQYF
15 | TRBJ1-3 | TRBV2 | NA | CASSLWDNSGNTIYF
13 | TRBJ1-2 | TRBV7-2 | once | CASSLTGDYGYTF
15 | TRBJ2-3 | TRBV19 | few | CASSIRTSGTDTQYF
12 | TRBJ2-7 | TRBV6-5 | NA | CASSQGVGEQYF
16 | TRBJ2-2 | TRBV19 | NA | CASSIGPGWDTGELFF
14 | TRBJ1-3 | TRBV7-8 | NA | CASSLGQSGNTIYF
13 | TRBJ2-7 | TRBV28 | few | CASGTPASYEQYF
17 | TRBJ2-1 | TRBV3-1/TRBV3-2 | NA | CASSQFLGTGGSNEQFF
16 | TRBJ2-1 | TRBV6-5 | few | CASSSHPGQGNNEQFF
15 | TRBJ2-1 | TRBV6-4 | once | CASSDGGFEFNEQFF
12 | TRBJ2-3 | TRBV7-3 | NA | CASSVSTDTQYF
13 | TRBJ2-3 | TRBV30 | NA | CAWSGRTTDTQYF
16 | TRBJ2-2 | TRBV18 | NA | CASSEQGAVNTGELFF
16 | TRBJ2-3 | TRBV7-2 | NA | CASSLEGGSLGDTQYF
13 | TRBJ1-2 | TRBV9 | few | CASSGRDFYGYTF
15 | TRBJ2-5 | TRBV7-2 | NA | CASSLTSGAGETQYF
17 | TRBJ2-1 | TRBV19 | NA | CASSSAGVNPRYNEQFF
14 | TRBJ2-6 | TRBV5-1 | NA | CASSLSAGANVLTF
14 | TRBJ1-2 | TRBV6-6 | few | CASSGLAANYGYTF
16 | TRBJ1-1 | TRBV10-3 | NA | CAIRGDTDRMNTEAFF
14 | TRBJ2-4 | TRBV7-2 | NA | CASSLGVKGDIQYF
16 | TRBJ2-3 | TRBV5-1 | once | CASSSGTSGSRDTQYF
15 | TRBJ2-3 | TRBV19 | NA | CASSPGLATTDTQYF
13 | TRBJ2-7 | TRBV13 | NA | CASSPGTTHEQYF
18 | TRBJ1-3 | TRBV6-1 | NA | CASSEWEQAYGSGNTIYF
15 | TRBJ1-3 | TRBV4-1 | NA | CASSLRTGSGNTIYF
14 | TRBJ1-6 | TRBV12-5 | NA | CASGPQGDNSPLHF
13 | TRBJ2-1 | TRBV2 | NA | CASMSGGYNEQFF
13 | TRBJ2-1 | TRBV7-3 | once | CASSLGLANEQFF
16 | TRBJ2-1 | TRBV4-2 | NA | CASSLNEGLADNEQFF
13 | TRBJ2-7 | TRBV30 | NA | CAWNLRTGYEQYF
15 | TRBJ1-1 | TRBV5-1 | NA | CASSLYNQGDTEAFF
14 | TRBJ1-2 | TRBV9 | NA | CASSSDTSRHGYTF
17 | TRBJ2-3 | TRBV7-8 | few | CASSQQGLAGDLDTQYF
13 | TRBJ1-3 | TRBV12-3/TRBV12-4 | few | CASTGNSGNTIYF
19 | TRBJ2-1 | TRBV3-1/TRBV3-2 | NA | CASSQVGGRASSSYNEQFF
14 | TRBJ2-3 | TRBV20-1 | NA | CSASGLASTDTQYF
17 | TRBJ1-1 | TRBV5-1 | NA | CASSSTHRGSFRTEAFF
13 | TRBJ1-1 | TRBV19 | NA | CASSRAGSTEAFF
12 | TRBJ2-1 | TRBV6-5 | many | CASSPPWSEQFF
13 | TRBJ2-4 | TRBV27 | NA | CASSLMRRDIQYF
15 | TRBJ2-7 | TRBV19 | NA | CASSIAGGGSYEQYF
15 | TRBJ1-6 | TRBV3-1/TRBV3-2 | NA | CASSPQQGGNSPLHF
16 | TRBJ1-1 | TRBV20-1 | NA | CSASQALVLRNTEAFF
14 | TRBJ2-7 | TRBV18 | NA | CASSRDRGAYEQYF
17 | TRBJ1-2 | TRBV9 | NA | CASSGYRDGSGNYGYTF
15 | TRBJ2-2 | TRBV7-2 | NA | CASSYLGRPGGELFF
14 | TRBJ2-2 | TRBV11-1 | NA | CASSLAPGAGELFF